The 32 T cell receptor beta chains below all came from one sample that was sequenced in a study of T-cell reconstitution after alpha-beta-depleted transplantation in children. Unique molecular identifiers were incorporated into the prepared TCRbeta library. TCRdb reprocessed the PCR reads with MiXCR, giving one entry per CDR3 protein. The sample includes about 600,000 distinct CDR3 sequences, 20% to 25% of them seen just once. Sequencing used PBMCs, mostly from graft donor cells, obtained 360 days after TCRalphabeta/CD19-depleted stem cell transplant. The origin of the receptors is a boy under two years old who had a stem cell transplant for acute myeloid leukemia, so the T cells may come from the graft donor.

This chain joins TRBV29-1 and TRBJ2-5; 12 nucleotides agree with TRBD2. V lost 4 bases to trimming and J lost 2 bases; unmatched junction nucleotides: 8. The germline CDR1 and CDR2 sequences are SQVTM and ANQGSEA. The CDR3 totals 16 residues. The CDR3 coding sequence is TGCAGCGTTGGAACAGGACTAGCGGGGCCGCAAGAGACCCAGTACTTC. It yields the protein CSVGTGLAGPQETQYF. The whole variable domain, filled in from reference TRBV29-1 and TRBJ2-5, reads SAVISQKPSRDICQRGTSLTIQCQVDSQVTMMFWYRQQPGQSLTLIATANQGSEATYESGFVIDKFPISRPNLTFSTLTVSNMSPEDSSIYLCSVGTGLAGPQETQYFGPGTRLLVL.

J is TRBJ1-4 and V is TRBV6-2 or TRBV6-3; D is perhaps TRBD1 (5 bases). This CDR3 is built from 19 residues. Germline CDR1 reads MNHEY; CDR2 reads SVGEGT. Trimming took 0 bases from V and 1 from J, leaving 18 bases between them. In DNA form, the CDR3 reads TGTGCCAGCAGTTACTCGTGGTTAGGGGCCGGGGGAACTAATGAAAAACTGTTTTTT. Amino acids: CASSYSWLGAGGTNEKLFF.

The chain uses TRBV6-5 and TRBJ1-1; D unresolved. Deletions cut 4 bases from V and 1 base from J, with 13 bases between. Germline-derived CDR1 and CDR2 are MNHEY and SVGAGI. The CDR3 contains 15 residues. The CDR3 coding sequence is TGTGCCAGCAGTTGCCTCCCCCCATCGAACACTGAAGCTTTCTTT. Protein: CASSCLPPSNTEAFF.

Notes on this clonotype: A junction end diverges from the germline sequence, so it may reflect a read error. The chain combines TRBV29-1 with TRBJ2-1; weak D call: TRBD2 (5 bases). CDR1 and CDR2 from the germline V gene are SQVTM and ANQGSEA. This CDR3 has 14 residues. The CDR3 sequence: CSAEGEGRLNKQFF. In DNA, the CDR3 is TGCAGCGCTGAAGGTGAGGGTAGACTAAATAAGCAGTTCTTC.

The CDR3 coding sequence is TGTGCCAGCAGAGCACTTGGGGCCAACGTCCTGACTTTC. This encodes CASRALGANVLTF. The chain has TRBV28 and TRBJ2-6, with no clear D. V gave up 6 bases and J gave up 3 bases, with 6 bases separating them. CDR1 and CDR2 from the germline V gene are MDHEN and SYDVKM. The CDR3 runs to 13 residues.

This clonotype was recorded many times. The chain couples TRBV27 to TRBJ2-1; D gene ambiguous. The length of the CDR3 is 15 residues. CDR1 and CDR2 from the germline V gene are MNHEY and SMNVEV (reference sequence). V lost 6 bases and J 8 bases, leaving 20 bases between the germline ends. This CDR3 is CASSLDPGRVDEQFF. The CDR3 DNA follows: TGTGCCAGCAGCTTGGACCCAGGCCGGGTCGATGAGCAGTTCTTC.

The V and J genes are TRBV12-3 or TRBV12-4 and TRBJ1-5; D not resolved. This CDR3 contains 14 residues. Trimming shortened V by 3 bases and J by 7 bases, and 13 bases separated the two germline ends. Here the CDR3 reads CASSFFPGIQPQHF. The DNA of the CDR3 is TGTGCCAGCAGTTTTTTCCCTGGGATCCAGCCCCAGCATTTT.

This clonotype has just one count. CDR3 sequence reads: CASSLASGGIPYNEQFF. The CDR3 DNA is TGTGCCAGCAGTTTGGCCAGCGGGGGAATCCCCTACAATGAGCAGTTCTTC. The chain couples TRBV28 to TRBJ2-1; 8 nucleotides match TRBD2. With 3 bases clipped from V and 2 bases from J, the junction kept 9 bases outside the gene matches. CDR3 length equals 17 residues. Germline CDR1 reads MDHEN; CDR2 reads SYDVKM.

In its sample, this clonotype was seen a few times. CDR3 amino acids: CASTDLVDRANEQFF. DNA of the CDR3: TGTGCCAGCACCGACCTCGTGGACAGGGCCAATGAGCAGTTCTTC. The V and J genes are TRBV12-3 or TRBV12-4 and TRBJ2-1; 8 bases match TRBD1. V lost 7 bases, J lost 6 bases, and 11 bases stayed unmatched. The CDR3 contains 15 residues.

Many counts were recorded for this clonotype. This chain links TRBV20-1 with TRBJ2-7; D may correspond to TRBD1 or TRBD2 (5 bases each). Germline values: CDR1 DFQATT, CDR2 SNEGSKA (reference sequence). Trimming removed 3 bases from V and 4 bases from J, with 19 bases in between. This CDR3 region has 15 residues. CDR3 sequence reads: CSARGTRHVFYEQYF. CDR3 coding DNA: TGCAGTGCTAGGGGGACCAGACACGTCTTTTACGAGCAGTACTTC.

The chain uses TRBV7-2 and TRBJ2-4; possibly TRBD2 for D (6 bases). The germline V and J ends were trimmed by 1 base and 8 bases, with 12 bases remaining between them. This CDR3 has 14 amino acids. CDR1 and CDR2 from the germline V gene are SGHTA and FQGNSA. CDR3 sequence (DNA): TGTGCCAGCAGCTTAGAAGGGCCGGGGGACATTCAGTACTTC. Translation gives CASSLEGPGDIQYF.

This clonotype was observed at least ten times. The CDR3, as DNA: TGCAGTGCTATCGATACCGGGACAGGGAATGAAAAACTGTTTTTT. Translated: CSAIDTGTGNEKLFF. The genes are TRBV29-1 and TRBJ1-4; 9 bases match TRBD1. The CDR3 is 15 residues long. CDR1 and CDR2 (germline): SQVTM, ANQGSEA.

This clonotype was seen more than once but under ten times. CDR3 DNA: TGTGCCAGCAGACAGGGGGCTAATGAAAAACTGTTTTTT. As protein: CASRQGANEKLFF. This chain joins TRBV25-1 and TRBJ1-4, with 8 nucleotides matching TRBD1. The CDR3 totals 13 residues. Unmatched junction bases numbered 0, after V lost 6 bases and J lost 3 bases. Germline V gene sequence: CDR1 MGHDK, CDR2 SYGVNS.

This clonotype was found many times. The genes are TRBV20-1 and TRBJ2-1, with a weak D call TRBD1 (6 bases). Between the trimmed V and J ends, which lost 5 bases and 1 base, there was a span of 9 bases. The CDR3 sequence is 13 residues long. Germline values: CDR1 DFQATT, CDR2 SNEGSKA (reference sequence). In DNA form, the CDR3 reads TGCAGTGCTTGGGGGCTGTCCTACAATGAGCAGTTCTTC. Its translation: CSAWGLSYNEQFF.

The sample holds a few counts of this clonotype. The gene calls are TRBV5-1 and TRBJ2-1; D is undetermined. Germline CDR1 is SGHRS and CDR2 is YFSETQ. Trimming took 5 bases from V and 7 from J, leaving 13 bases between them. The CDR3 is made up of 13 amino acids. CDR3 region: CASRVSTTNEQFF. The CDR3 bases are TGCGCCAGCAGGGTCTCAACAACTAATGAGCAGTTCTTC.

This clonotype occurred many times. This chain connects TRBV11-2 to TRBJ2-1, with D perhaps TRBD2 (7 bases). The V and J ends lost 4 bases and 8 bases respectively, with 21 bases between them. Per the germline V gene, CDR1 is SGHAT and CDR2 is FQNNGV. This CDR3 is built from 16 residues. The chain's CDR3 is CASSSRGGLRSDEQFF. The CDR3 DNA follows: TGTGCCAGCAGCTCAAGGGGGGGACTACGTTCAGATGAGCAGTTCTTC.

This clonotype has just a few counts. The V gene is TRBV20-1, the J gene TRBJ2-7, with D possibly matching TRBD2 (6 bases). The CDR3 contains 13 residues. The germline V and J ends were trimmed by 4 bases and 1 base, with 11 bases remaining between them. CDR1 DFQATT and CDR2 SNEGSKA come from the germline V gene (reference sequence). CDR3 sequence reads: CSAIFGGSYEQYF. The CDR3 DNA is TGCAGTGCTATTTTCGGAGGGTCCTACGAGCAGTACTTC.

This clonotype was counted only a few times. The chain couples TRBV29-1 to TRBJ1-1; D is unresolved. Trimming pared 7 bases from V and 0 bases from J, leaving 12 bases between. CDR1 is SQVTM and CDR2 is ANQGSEA in the germline V gene. CDR3 length: 13 amino acids. For the CDR3, the DNA is TGCAGCGGCTCCGGACGGTTGAACACTGAAGCTTTCTTT. Protein sequence: CSGSGRLNTEAFF.

This clonotype has only a few counts. The rearrangement uses TRBV6-1 and TRBJ1-3; TRBD1 is a possible D gene (6 bases). With 5 bases removed from V and 0 bases from J, the gap between germline ends came to 17 bases. The CDR3 spans 17 residues. Germline CDR1 reads MNHNS; CDR2 reads SASEGT. The CDR3 bases are TGTGCCAGCAGTCTAGACTGGGCAGGGGACTCTGGAAACACCATATATTTT. It is translated as CASSLDWAGDSGNTIYF.

The chain joins TRBV6-1 to TRBJ2-1; maybe TRBD1 (6 bases). The germline V gene has CDR1 MNHNS and CDR2 SASEGT. V was pared by 5 bases and J by 6 bases, with 14 bases between. CDR3 length: 14 residues. The CDR3 DNA is TGTGCCAGCAGTACGGGACCAGGGGTCAATGAGCAGTTCTTC. Its translation is CASSTGPGVNEQFF.

The chain couples TRBV12-3 or TRBV12-4 to TRBJ2-1, with 11 nucleotides matching TRBD2. After removal of 4 bases from V and 7 bases from J, the junction contained 6 bases not matched to a gene. The CDR3 has 15 residues. For the CDR3, the DNA is TGTGCCAGCAGTTCCTCCGCTAGCGGGGGGAATGAGCAGTTCTTC. This sequence encodes CASSSSASGGNEQFF.

The chain employs TRBV20-1 and TRBJ2-3, with TRBD2 matching 7 bases. V trimming: 3 bases; J trimming: 1 base; junction bases outside the gene matches: 7. The CDR3 consists of 15 residues. CDR1 is DFQATT and CDR2 is SNEGSKA in the germline V gene (reference sequence). The CDR3 DNA reads TGCAGTGCTAGTGACCAGCGGGGAGGCACAGATACGCAGTATTTT. Amino acids: CSASDQRGGTDTQYF.

This rearrangement joins TRBV20-1 to TRBJ2-7; 12 nucleotides match TRBD2. The CDR3 consists of 19 residues. Germline V gives CDR1 DFQATT, CDR2 SNEGSKA (reference sequence). V lost 0 bases to trimming and J lost 3 bases; unmatched junction nucleotides: 15. CDR3 region: CSARDTALAGGRFYYEQYV. CDR3 in DNA: TGCAGTGCTAGAGATACCGCGCTAGCGGGGGGGCGATTCTACTACGAGCAGTACGTC.

The rearrangement uses TRBV13 and TRBJ1-1, with D hard to call. There are 12 residues in the CDR3. CDR1 PRHDT and CDR2 FYEKMQ come from the germline V gene (reference sequence). Between the trimmed V and J ends, which lost 8 bases and 2 bases, there was a span of 9 bases. The CDR3 loop reads CASSVDNTEAFF. CDR3 coding DNA: TGTGCCAGCTCCGTCGACAACACTGAAGCTTTCTTT.

The table lists this clonotype with a count of one. This rearrangement joins TRBV9 to TRBJ2-7; 8 positions agree with TRBD1. The CDR3 extends over 15 amino acids. CDR1 SGDLS and CDR2 YYNGEE come from the germline V gene. The CDR3, as DNA: TGTGCCAGCAGCGTGTTCGCAGGGGGCGAGTACGGGCAGTACGTC. It specifies CASSVFAGGEYGQYV.

This clonotype was observed a handful of times. V usage is TRBV3-1 and J usage is TRBJ2-3, with TRBD1 as a possible D gene (5 bases). V was trimmed by 4 bases and J by 4 bases, leaving 6 bases between them. The CDR3 runs to 12 residues. CDR1 and CDR2 (germline): LGHDT, YNNKEL (reference sequence). The CDR3 sequence: CASSRGSDTQYF. Here the CDR3 DNA reads TGTGCCAGCAGCCGGGGCTCAGATACGCAGTATTTT.

This clonotype came up many times. The gene calls are TRBV12-3 or TRBV12-4 and TRBJ2-5, with D maybe TRBD2 (5 bases). V was cut by 6 bases and J by 4 bases, with 21 bases left in between. The CDR3 totals 16 residues. DNA of the CDR3: TGTGCCAGCAGCCCACCCGACTACCCGGGGAGAGAGACCCAGTACTTC. It yields the protein CASSPPDYPGRETQYF.

This clonotype was counted between two and nine times. The V and J genes are TRBV20-1 and TRBJ1-5; D is undetermined. In germline, CDR1 is DFQATT, CDR2 SNEGSKA (reference sequence). V lost 0 bases and J 0 bases, leaving 9 bases between the germline ends. There are 15 residues in the CDR3. The CDR3 coding sequence is TGCAGTGCTAGAGAAGTGGGATATAGCAATCAGCCCCAGCATTTT. This encodes CSAREVGYSNQPQHF.

In the case of this clonotype: This may be a read error: a much more frequent sequence differs by one nucleotide. The CDR3 DNA reads as TGCAGCGCCGGTGAAGCTTTCTTT. Translation gives CSAGEAFF. The V and J genes are TRBV29-1 and TRBJ1-1; D unresolved. The CDR3 is 8 amino acids. Germline loops: CDR1 SQVTM, CDR2 ANQGSEA. V dropped 7 bases and J dropped 7 bases, with 4 bases sitting between them.

There are many counts of this clonotype. This rearrangement joins TRBV10-1 to TRBJ1-6, with a possible D match to TRBD1 (6 bases). CDR3 length: 12 amino acids. The V gene lost 10 bases and the J gene lost 7 bases, with 11 bases spanning the gap. CDR1 is WNHNN and CDR2 is SYGVQD in the germline V gene (reference sequence). CDR3 coding DNA: TGCGCCACCGGGACATCGAATTCACCCCTCCACTTT. As protein: CATGTSNSPLHF.

The chain recombines TRBV4-3 with TRBJ1-4; no clear D gene. Trimming removed 1 base from V and 7 bases from J, with 10 bases in between. CDR3 size: 14 residues. Per the germline V gene, CDR1 is LGHNA and CDR2 is YSLEER. In DNA, the CDR3 is TGCGCCAGCAGCCAAGGTCAACAGTTTGAAAAACTGTTTTTT. Translating gives CASSQGQQFEKLFF.

This clonotype showed up just a few times. V usage is TRBV5-1 and J usage is TRBJ2-6; D ambiguous. The CDR3 extends over 16 amino acids. Germline CDR1 and CDR2: SGHRS and YFSETQ. Trimming pared 2 bases from V and 1 base from J, leaving 10 bases between. The CDR3 protein is CASSLTLGSGANVLTF. CDR3 nucleotides: TGCGCCAGCAGCTTAACGTTAGGGTCTGGGGCCAACGTCCTGACTTTC.